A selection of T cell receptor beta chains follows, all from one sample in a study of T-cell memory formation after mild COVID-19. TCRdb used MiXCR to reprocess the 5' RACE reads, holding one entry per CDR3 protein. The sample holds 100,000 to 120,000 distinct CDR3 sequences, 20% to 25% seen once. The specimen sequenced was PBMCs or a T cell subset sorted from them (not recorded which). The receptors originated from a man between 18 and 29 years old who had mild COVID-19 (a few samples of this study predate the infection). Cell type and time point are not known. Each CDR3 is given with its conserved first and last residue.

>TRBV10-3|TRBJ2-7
CAISGQEGAVDEQYF
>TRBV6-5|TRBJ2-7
CASSPAGASSYEQYF
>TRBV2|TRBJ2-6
CASTQAGANVLTF
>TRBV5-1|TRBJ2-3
CASSLLWTSNWADTQYF
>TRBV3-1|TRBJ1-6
CASSQDLVYPTGDNSPLHF
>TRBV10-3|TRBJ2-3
CAIPDREGSDTQYF
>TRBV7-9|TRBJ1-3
CASSRPGEGATGNTIYF
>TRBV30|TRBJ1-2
CAWEIWKGYTF
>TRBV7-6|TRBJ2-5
CASSLDRGPAGETQYF
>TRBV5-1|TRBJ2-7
CASSLGPGSYEQYF
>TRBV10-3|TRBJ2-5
CAISESQETQYF
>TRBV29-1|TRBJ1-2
CSADDRAGYGYTF
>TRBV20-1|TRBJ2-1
CSARVRRLAGGYNEQFF
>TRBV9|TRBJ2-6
CASAAPPGANVLTF
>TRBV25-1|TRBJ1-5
CASTGDGSNQPQHF
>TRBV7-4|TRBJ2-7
CASSLRTSGYEQYF
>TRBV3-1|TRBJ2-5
CASSQAGTGETQYF
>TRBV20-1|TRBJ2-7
CSARLAGSYEQYF
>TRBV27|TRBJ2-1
CASSSERGGLPYEQFF
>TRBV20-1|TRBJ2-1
CSARDLAGPYNEQFF
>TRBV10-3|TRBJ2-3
CAIRASGLRDTQYF
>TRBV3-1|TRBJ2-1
CASSPQQYEQFF
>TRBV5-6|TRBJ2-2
CASSALGPGELFF
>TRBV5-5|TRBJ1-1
CASSLLYRVFVNTEAFF
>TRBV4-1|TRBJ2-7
CASSQGPQGPYEQYF
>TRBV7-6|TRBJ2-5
CASSRLAGGGETQYF
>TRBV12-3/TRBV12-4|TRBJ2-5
CASSWAAAETQYF